This TCR beta chain derives from a study of response to subunit inactivated influenza vaccine. Study outcomes and limitations: Authors suggested that a seasonal influenza vaccination recruits few new T cells each time.

The CDR3 runs 13 residues. With 4 bases removed from V and 3 bases from J, the gap between germline ends came to 7 bases. CDR1 SEHNR and CDR2 FQNEAQ come from the germline V gene (reference sequence). This clonotype was counted ten times or more. Its antigen is as yet unknown. TCRdb re-called the RT-PCR reads with MiXCR, one entry per CDR3 protein. The sample holds over 150,000 distinct CDR3 sequences, about 9% seen once. V is TRBV7-9 and J is TRBJ2-1, with a possible D match to TRBD1 (5 bases). The receptor was derived from a middle-aged man who received an inactivated influenza vaccine. The material sequenced was non-naive T cells sorted from PBMCs, taken on the day of vaccination. CDR3 in DNA: TGTGCCAGCAGCTCCGGACACTACAATGAGCAGTTCTTC. Amino acids: CASSSGHYNEQFF. Using reference TRBV7-9 and TRBJ2-1 for the parts outside the CDR3, the full variable domain is DTGVSQNPRHKITKRGQNVTFRCDPISEHNRLYWYRQTLGQGPEFLTYFQNEAQLEKSRLLSDRFSAERPKGSFSTLEIQRTEQGDSAMYLCASSSGHYNEQFFGPGTRLTVL.